These T cell receptor beta chains were read from a single sample in a study of shared clonotypes between healthy human individuals. Clones were read by immunoSEQ multiplex PCR, and TCRdb kept only the in-frame ones, dropping some. In the table there are 950,000 to 1,100,000 clones, approximately 80% of which are singletons. Sequenced: memory CD4+ T cells from PBMCs. All receptors come from a man younger than 35 in good health. Some clones in this sample may be carry-over from other donors' samples. Both conserved end residues are trimmed from each CDR3. The D gene is left open where the match is weak.

J gene | D gene | V gene | CDR3 protein
TRBJ1-2 | TRBD1 | TRBV28 | ASSLPGQFGYT
TRBJ2-7 | . | TRBV5-1 | ASRGSLSSYEQY
TRBJ1-2 | . | TRBV7-2 | ASSLGSRRGYT
TRBJ2-1 | TRBD2 | TRBV7-2 | ASSLRSLAGWGEQF
TRBJ2-4 | . | TRBV15 | ATSRDSSDIQY
TRBJ2-7 | TRBD1 | TRBV4-1 | ASSQGDRRGEQY
TRBJ2-3 | . | TRBV18 | ASSSRRTEDTQY
TRBJ1-4 | . | TRBV6-5 | ASSPQKRSEKLF
. | . | TRBV29-1 | SVDGSSYEQY
TRBJ2-7 | . | TRBV2 | ASSEAPPYEQY
TRBJ1-1 | . | TRBV7-9 | ASSLRVSTEAF
TRBJ2-5 | . | TRBV18 | ASSARQTQETQY
TRBJ1-1 | . | TRBV4-3 | ASSQERFYTEAF
TRBJ2-5 | . | TRBV25-1 | ASRDQGGRETQY
TRBJ2-7 | TRBD1 | TRBV6-5 | ASSYSTGSINEQY
TRBJ2-1 | . | TRBV7-2 | ASSLVWGYNEQF
TRBJ2-7 | TRBD2 | TRBV18 | ASSPVSGMLAVSSYEQY
TRBJ1-4 | TRBD1 | TRBV5-1 | ASSREDRTTNEKLF
TRBJ2-6 | . | TRBV6-5 | ASTPRVSGANVLT
TRBJ1-4 | . | TRBV2 | ASSKTGITNEKLF
TRBJ2-3 | . | TRBV29-1 | SVEDPGERGMRTDTQY
TRBJ1-1 | . | TRBV5-6 | ASSFGTYTEAF
TRBJ1-2 | . | TRBV30 | AWSGAVGYT
TRBJ1-1 | . | TRBV6-1 | ASRVGDRNTEAF
TRBJ2-2 | . | TRBV9 | ASSTQTPQTGELF
TRBJ2-1 | . | TRBV15 | ATSPQGIWQF
TRBJ2-7 | . | TRBV27 | ASSTPGQY
TRBJ1-5 | . | TRBV27 | ASSRTRESNQPQH
TRBJ1-2 | . | TRBV13 | ASSIYLRNRDGYT
TRBJ2-1 | TRBD1 | TRBV10-3 | AISRDSTNEQF
TRBJ1-3 | . | TRBV2 | ASTGFSGNTIY
TRBJ1-1 | . | TRBV19 | ASTRESGSTEAF
TRBJ1-2 | TRBD1 | TRBV27 | ASRDTGGYGYT
TRBJ2-3 | . | TRBV5-4 | ASRLHSFPDTQY
TRBJ1-1 | . | TRBV7-3 | ASSLTVNTEAF
TRBJ2-7 | TRBD2 | TRBV7-6 | ASSPISGRAGNEQY
TRBJ2-2 | . | TRBV7-9 | ASSFSGSGELF
TRBJ2-3 | TRBD2 | TRBV13 | ASSTSSGRFRDTQY
TRBJ2-2 | . | TRBV4-3 | ASSQDFPGRRTGELF
TRBJ2-3 | . | TRBV5-8 | ASSTYGYSATDTQY
TRBJ2-2 | . | TRBV30 | AWSVLEFTGELF
TRBJ2-2 | TRBD2 | TRBV5-4 | ASSARPSGRGNTGELF
TRBJ1-1 | . | TRBV7-3 | ASSLYGMNTEAF
TRBJ2-5 | . | TRBV21-1 | ASSKGDPGDETQY
TRBJ2-2 | TRBD1 | TRBV28 | ASSSLLSGQGTGELF
TRBJ2-3 | . | TRBV11-3 | ASSDNTDTQY
TRBJ1-5 | TRBD1 | TRBV5-4 | ASSLKGAGQPQH
TRBJ2-4 | TRBD1 | TRBV28 | ASSPGQNKNIQY
TRBJ1-5 | . | TRBV5-6 | ASSFDRNQPQH
TRBJ2-1 | TRBD2 | TRBV5-4 | ASNAGGPHNEQF
TRBJ2-7 | . | TRBV29-1 | SVGQFSYEQY
TRBJ2-3 | . | TRBV7-6 | ASSPQRAGDTQY
TRBJ2-1 | . | TRBV27 | ASWGQAFYNEQF
TRBJ2-1 | TRBD2 | TRBV19 | ASSILSELAGLSYNEQF
TRBJ2-5 | . | TRBV28 | ASSLNPQTQY
TRBJ1-4 | . | TRBV6-5 | ASSYLGTNEKLF
TRBJ1-1 | . | TRBV28 | ASHSRGLNTEAF
TRBJ1-1 | . | TRBV27 | ASSYAGTRKLEAF
TRBJ2-7 | TRBD1 | TRBV7-2 | ASSRRKGQGKPYEQY